These 14 T cell receptor beta chains were all obtained from the same sample, sequenced in a study of shared clonotypes between healthy human individuals. Sequencing was performed with immunoSEQ multiplex PCR; in TCRdb, only in-frame clones are kept and a portion is missing. The profile shows about 2 million clones, about 95% of them singletons. Naivety among CD8 cells was defined by CD45RO negativity and positive CCR7 selection, thereby excluding terminally differentiated effector memory CD45RA+ cells. Sequenced: naive CD8+ T cells sorted from blood. The source of these receptors is a man aged 18 to 29 in good health.

The rearrangement uses TRBV30 and TRBJ2-3; D is tentatively TRBD1 or TRBD2 (5 bases each). CDR3 length: 15 residues. Trimming took 4 bases from V and 2 from J, leaving 16 bases between them. CDR1 is GTSNPN and CDR2 is SVGIG in the germline V gene (reference sequence). CDR3 bases: TGTGCCTGGACGTTGGGGGTCACGTCCACAGATACGCAGTATTTT. This encodes CAWTLGVTSTDTQYF.

This chain joins TRBV30 and TRBJ2-1, with TRBD2 as a possible D gene (6 bases). The CDR3 length is 11 residues. The V end lost 2 bases, the J end lost 9 bases, and 8 bases lay between the germline ends. The V gene's germline CDR1 is GTSNPN and CDR2 SVGIG (reference sequence). CDR3 residues: CAWSPTSEQFF. CDR3 bases: TGTGCCTGGAGTCCGACTAGTGAGCAGTTCTTC.

The V gene is TRBV19, the J gene TRBJ2-1; no reliable D call. This CDR3 is built from 18 residues. CDR1 is LNHDA and CDR2 is SQIVND in the germline V gene (reference sequence). V gave up 1 base and J gave up 3 bases, with 19 bases separating them. The DNA for the CDR3 is TGTGCCAGTAGTATAGCCGGCAGAGGCGCCTCCAACTACAATGAGCAGTTCTTC. Translated, it gives CASSIAGRGASNYNEQFF.

The sample holds one count of this clone. The rearrangement uses TRBV4-1 and TRBJ1-6, with D possibly being TRBD1 (6 bases). Trimming removed 0 bases from V and 3 bases from J, with 15 bases in between. The CDR3 is 18 residues long. Germline V gene lookup returns CDR1 MGHRA and CDR2 YSYEKL. The CDR3 sequence is CASSQDRGEGGYNSPLHF. The CDR3, as DNA: TGCGCCAGCAGCCAAGATAGGGGGGAGGGTGGCTATAATTCACCCCTCCACTTT.

This chain uses TRBV12-5 with TRBJ2-3; D possibly corresponds to TRBD2 (6 bases). V gave up 5 bases and J gave up 2 bases, with 14 bases separating them. CDR1 LGHNT and CDR2 FRNRAP come from the germline V gene. The CDR3 runs to 15 residues. The CDR3: CASGVGEAHTDTQYF. The CDR3 DNA is TGTGCTAGTGGTGTGGGGGAGGCTCACACAGATACGCAGTATTTT.

V gene TRBV27 combines with J gene TRBJ2-1; tentative D call: TRBD2 (7 bases). V lost 3 bases and J 4 bases, leaving 13 bases between the germline ends. Germline CDR1 and CDR2: MNHEY and SMNVEV (reference sequence). The CDR3 length is 15 residues. CDR3 coding DNA: TGTGCCAGCAGTTTTGGGGCGGGGGCATACAATGAGCAGTTCTTC. Encoded protein: CASSFGAGAYNEQFF.

The chain has TRBV4-3 and TRBJ2-2; maybe TRBD1 (7 bases). CDR1 is LGHNA, CDR2 YSLEER, per germline. This CDR3 spans 17 amino acids. V was cut by 0 bases and J by 5 bases, with 16 bases left in between. Here the CDR3 reads CASSQDLAGGSTGELFF. In DNA form, the CDR3 reads TGCGCCAGCAGCCAAGATCTTGCAGGGGGGTCAACCGGGGAGCTGTTTTTT.

V usage is TRBV2 and J usage is TRBJ1-4; D perhaps matches TRBD1 (5 bases). The CDR3 has 14 residues. The germline gives CDR1 SNHLY, CDR2 FYNNEI. Trimming removed 8 bases from V and 7 bases from J, with 17 bases in between. CDR3 in amino acids: CASHPGVRGEKLFF. The CDR3, as DNA: TGTGCCAGCCATCCGGGGGTAAGGGGTGAAAAACTGTTTTTT.

The chain combines TRBV9 with TRBJ2-2; 8 positions match TRBD2. The V gene's germline CDR1 is SGDLS and CDR2 YYNGEE. J lost 6 bases, V lost 7 bases, and 14 bases had no gene match. The CDR3 sequence is 16 residues long. The CDR3 DNA follows: TGTGCCAGCTCCCCGGGGGGGACTCAACCCCCCGGGGAGCTGTTTTTT. It yields the protein CASSPGGTQPPGELFF.

The chain links TRBV7-9 to TRBJ2-3; tentatively, D is TRBD1 or TRBD2 (5 bases each). This CDR3 has 14 amino acids. The germline gives CDR1 SEHNR, CDR2 FQNEAQ (reference sequence). V gave up 0 bases and J gave up 6 bases, with 10 bases separating them. CDR3 residues: CASSLAVGDDTQYF. DNA for the CDR3: TGTGCCAGCAGCTTAGCTGTCGGGGACGATACGCAGTATTTT.

V is TRBV5-4 and J is TRBJ1-1; D uncertain. Trimming left V 0 bases short and J 4 bases short, with 7 bases between. The CDR3 runs to 13 residues. CDR1 SGHNT and CDR2 YYREEE come from the germline V gene (reference sequence). The CDR3 DNA sequence: TGTGCCAGCAGCTTGGATCCGGGCACTGAAGCTTTCTTT. It is translated as CASSLDPGTEAFF.

Concerning this clone: Other DNA sequences of this sample code for an identical CDR3. The chain uses TRBV4-1 and TRBJ2-2, with 7 bases lining up with TRBD1. This CDR3 comprises 15 residues. Trimming at V came to 5 bases and at J to 1 base, leaving 4 bases not matched to a gene. Germline-derived CDR1 and CDR2 are MGHRA and YSYEKL. This CDR3 reads CASSLRTGNTGELFF. Written as DNA, the CDR3 is TGCGCCAGCAGCTTACGGACAGGGAACACCGGGGAGCTGTTTTTT.

Comment on this clone: The sample contains more than one DNA sequence encoding this CDR3. V gene TRBV5-6 combines with J gene TRBJ1-1; D perhaps matches TRBD1 (5 bases). Trimming shortened V by 2 bases and J by 0 bases, and 11 bases separated the two germline ends. The CDR3 totals 15 residues. From germline, CDR1 is SGHDT and CDR2 YYEEEE. The CDR3 region is CASSFQGSMNTEAFF. The CDR3 DNA is TGTGCCAGCAGCTTCCAGGGATCTATGAACACTGAAGCTTTCTTT. Based on the CDR3 plus reference TRBV5-6 and TRBJ1-1, the full variable domain is DAGVTQSPTHLIKTRGQQVTLRCSPKSGHDTVSWYQQALGQGPQFIFQYYEEEERQRGNFPDRFSGHQFPNYSSELNVNALLLGDSALYLCASSFQGSMNTEAFFGQGTRLTVV.

V gene TRBV9 combines with J gene TRBJ2-2; weak D call: TRBD1 (5 bases). Germline V gene sequence: CDR1 SGDLS, CDR2 YYNGEE. The ends were cut back, 1 base at V and 7 bases at J, with 11 bases in the middle. This CDR3 is built from 14 residues. CDR3 bases: TGTGCCAGCAGCGTACTCAGGGTTCACGGGGAGCTGTTTTTT. Residues: CASSVLRVHGELFF.